This T cell receptor beta chain came from a study of early T cells in non-severe SARS-CoV-2 infection. This clonotype was detected only a few times. The TCR library protocol was used to attach unique molecular identifiers. These identifiers were attached to individual cDNA molecules. TCRdb recomputed calls from the 5' RACE reads with MiXCR, one row per CDR3 protein. The sample has roughly 29,000 distinct CDR3 sequences; approximately 5.6% are singletons. The ends were cut back, 4 bases at V and 9 bases at J, with 19 bases in the middle. The CDR3 has 15 residues. Per germline, CDR1 SGHTA and CDR2 FQGNSA.

This TCR was recovered from an adult who was a healthcare worker with PCR-confirmed SARS-CoV-2 infection or an uninfected control (not recorded which). V usage is TRBV7-2 and J usage is TRBJ1-5; D is undetermined. Sequenced sample: whole blood. The CDR3 spells CASSSSGGALGPQHF. The CDR3 DNA reads as TGTGCCAGCAGCTCGTCCGGTGGCGCCCTAGGGCCCCAGCATTTT.